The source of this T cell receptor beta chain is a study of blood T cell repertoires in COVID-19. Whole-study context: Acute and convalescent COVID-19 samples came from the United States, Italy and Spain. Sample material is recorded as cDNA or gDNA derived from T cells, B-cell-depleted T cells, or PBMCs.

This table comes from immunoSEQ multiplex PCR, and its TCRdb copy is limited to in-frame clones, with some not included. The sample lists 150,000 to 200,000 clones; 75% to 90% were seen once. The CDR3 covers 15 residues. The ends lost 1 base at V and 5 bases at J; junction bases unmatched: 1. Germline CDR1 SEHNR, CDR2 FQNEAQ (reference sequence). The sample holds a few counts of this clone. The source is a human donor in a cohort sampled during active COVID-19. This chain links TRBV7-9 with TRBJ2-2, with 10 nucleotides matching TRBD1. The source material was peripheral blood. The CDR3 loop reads CASSLGGQGTGELFF. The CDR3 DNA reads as TGTGCCAGCAGCTTAGGGGGACAGGGGACCGGGGAGCTGTTTTTT.